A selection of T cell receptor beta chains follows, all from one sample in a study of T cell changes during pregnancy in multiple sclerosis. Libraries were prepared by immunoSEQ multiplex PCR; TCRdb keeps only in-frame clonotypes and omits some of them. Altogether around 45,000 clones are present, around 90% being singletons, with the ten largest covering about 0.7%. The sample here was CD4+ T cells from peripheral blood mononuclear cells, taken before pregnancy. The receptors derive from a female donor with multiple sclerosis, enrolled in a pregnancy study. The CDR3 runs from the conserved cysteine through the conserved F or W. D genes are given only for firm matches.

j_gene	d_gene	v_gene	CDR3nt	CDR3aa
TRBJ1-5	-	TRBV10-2	TGCGCCAGCAGTGGAATAGGGACAAGCAATCAGCCCCAGCATTTT	CASSGIGTSNQPQHF
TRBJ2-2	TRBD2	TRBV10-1	TGCGCCAGCAGTGGGACTAGCGGGAGTCACGGGGAGCTGTTTTTT	CASSGTSGSHGELFF
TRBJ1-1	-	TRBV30	TGTGCCTGGAAATTGGCACAAACGAACACTGAAGCTTTCTTT	CAWKLAQTNTEAFF
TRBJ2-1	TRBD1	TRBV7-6	TGTGCCAGCAGCTCGGGACAGAACAATGAGCAGTTCTTC	CASSSGQNNEQFF
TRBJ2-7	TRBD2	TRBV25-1	TGTGCCAGCAAGGTTAGCGGGAGTTTGCACGAGCAGTACTTC	CASKVSGSLHEQYF
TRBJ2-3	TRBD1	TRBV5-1	TGCGCCAGCAGCTTGCAGGGGGCAAGCACAGATACGCAGTATTTT	CASSLQGASTDTQYF
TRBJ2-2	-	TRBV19	TGTGCCAGTAGTAGAGGGGGACCCACCGGGGAGCTGTTTTTT	CASSRGGPTGELFF
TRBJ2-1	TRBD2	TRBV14	TGTGCCAGCAACCCCGGACTAGAACCGGCCAATGAGCAGTTCTTC	CASNPGLEPANEQFF
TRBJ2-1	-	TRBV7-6	TGTGCCAGCAGCCCCGGATCGGGCGGGGGCGGTGAGCAGTTCTTC	CASSPGSGGGGEQFF
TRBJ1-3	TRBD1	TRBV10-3	TGTGCCATCAGTGAACCCAGGGGGGGAAACACCATATATTTT	CAISEPRGGNTIYF
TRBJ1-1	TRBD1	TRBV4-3	TGCGCCAGCAGCGTCCGGGACAGGGTTAACACTGAAGCTTTCTTT	CASSVRDRVNTEAFF
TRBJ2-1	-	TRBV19	TGTGCCAGTAGTATAAGGGACAAGTCCTACAATGAGCAGTTCTTC	CASSIRDKSYNEQFF
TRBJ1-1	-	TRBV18	TGTGCCAGCTCACTAGAACAGGGAAGAACTGAAGCTTTCTTT	CASSLEQGRTEAFF
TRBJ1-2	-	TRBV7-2	TGTGCCAGCAGTCGTCCCGCGGTACGAAAGACCTTAGGCTACACCTTC	CASSRPAVRKTLGYTF
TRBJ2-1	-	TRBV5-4	TGTGCCAGCAGCCTGGGGGTAGGTCAGGGTAACTACAATGAGCAGTTCTTC	CASSLGVGQGNYNEQFF
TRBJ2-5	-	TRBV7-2	TGTGCCAGCAGCGCCGGAATAGCTAGGAGAGAGACCCAGTACTTC	CASSAGIARRETQYF
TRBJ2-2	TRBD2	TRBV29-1	TGCAGCGTTGAAGGACTAGCGGGGGACACCGGGGAGCTGTTTTTT	CSVEGLAGDTGELFF
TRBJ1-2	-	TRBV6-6	TGTGCCAGCAGTTCACAGGGTCCCACCTTC	CASSSQGPTF
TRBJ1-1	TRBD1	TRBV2	TGTGCCAGCAGGAAAGGGACAGGGGTAAACACTGAAGCTTTCTTT	CASRKGTGVNTEAFF
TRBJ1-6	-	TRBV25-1	TGTGCCAGCAGTGAATTCGTGGGGGGATCCTATAATTCACCCCTCCACTTT	CASSEFVGGSYNSPLHF
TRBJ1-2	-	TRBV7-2	TGTGCCAGCAGCTTAGCAGGGGTAAACTATGGCTACACCTTC	CASSLAGVNYGYTF
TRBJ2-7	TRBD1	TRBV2	TGTGCCAGCAGTTTTGACAGGGTTAGCTCCTACGAGCAGTACTTC	CASSFDRVSSYEQYF
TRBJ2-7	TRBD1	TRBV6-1	TGTGCCAGCGAGGACAGGGTACTCGCCGAGCAGTACTTC	CASEDRVLAEQYF
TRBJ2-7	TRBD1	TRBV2	TGTGCCAGCAGTGACGGGGACAGAGACTCCTACGAGCAGTACTTC	CASSDGDRDSYEQYF
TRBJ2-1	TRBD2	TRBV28	TGTGCCAGCAGTTTTGCGGGAGAGAGCAATGAGCAGTTCTTC	CASSFAGESNEQFF
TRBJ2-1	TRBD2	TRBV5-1	TGCGCCAGCAGCTTGGATCCAGCGGGGGAGAATGAGCAGTTCTTC	CASSLDPAGENEQFF